This passage covers 14 T cell receptor beta chains from one sample sequenced in a study of regulatory T cells in long-lasting Graves disease. Through Arm-PCR of CDR3 regions and iRepertoire HTBI primers, TCR beta libraries were built. In TCRdb, the multiplex PCR reads were re-called with MiXCR into one record per CDR3 protein. The sample lists 400,000 to 500,000 distinct CDR3 sequences, roughly 21% occurring once. Time point of the sample: persistent/refractory GD, antithyroid drugs over 5 years with positive TRAb. PBMC-derived RNA was used for the TCR library. The sample in question was peripheral blood mononuclear cells (PBMCs), obtained when the disease was refractory, from a patient treated with antithyroid drugs. These TCRs come from a female donor with Graves disease.

Many counts were recorded for this clonotype. The CDR3, as DNA: TGTGCCAGCACCTCGGGGGCCCTGGGCCGAGACACTGAAGCTTTCTTT. Protein product: CASTSGALGRDTEAFF. The V and J genes are TRBV28 and TRBJ1-1; possibly TRBD1 for D (6 bases). The germline V gene has CDR1 MDHEN and CDR2 SYDVKM. The CDR3 is 16 amino acids. V was cut by 7 bases and J by 3 bases, with 21 bases left in between.

This clonotype has more than one count but fewer than ten. The J gene is TRBJ2-5, the V gene TRBV7-2; D is uncertain. The CDR3 loop spans 14 amino acids. V shed 6 bases and J shed 0 bases, with 11 bases lying between them. CDR1 is SGHTA, CDR2 FQGNSA, per germline. Here the CDR3 DNA reads TGTGCCAGCAGTTTGCGACGGAACCAAGAGACCCAGTACTTC. This sequence encodes CASSLRRNQETQYF.

V usage is TRBV6-2 or TRBV6-3 and J usage is TRBJ1-5, with D tentatively TRBD1 (5 bases). V gave up 5 bases and J gave up 5 bases, with 13 bases separating them. There are 14 residues in the CDR3. The germline V gene has CDR1 MNHEY and CDR2 SVGEGT. The CDR3 DNA sequence: TGTGCCAGCAGTGACGCCGGGGGAGATCAGCCCCAGCATTTT. Translation gives CASSDAGGDQPQHF.

This clonotype was recorded a few times. The chain has TRBV13 and TRBJ1-6; TRBD1 is a possible D gene (5 bases). The germline V and J ends were trimmed by 11 bases and 5 bases, with 13 bases remaining between them. CDR3 length: 13 residues. In germline, CDR1 is PRHDT, CDR2 FYEKMQ (reference sequence). This chain's CDR3 is CASRQNNNSPLHF. CDR3 in DNA: TGTGCCTCAAGACAGAATAATAATTCACCCCTCCACTTT.

This clonotype was seen at least ten times. The gene calls are TRBV28 and TRBJ2-5; TRBD1 matches 8 bases. The CDR3 is 15 amino acids. J lost 5 bases, V lost 5 bases, and 10 bases had no gene match. Germline CDR1 is MDHEN and CDR2 is SYDVKM. The CDR3 nucleotides are TGTGCCAGCAGTCTCAGAGGACAGGGTGAGGAGACCCAGTACTTC. Translation gives CASSLRGQGEETQYF.

This clonotype was counted only a few times. The chain links TRBV6-1 to TRBJ2-6; no clear D. V was pared by 1 base and J by 2 bases, with 6 bases between. Germline CDR1 MNHNS, CDR2 SASEGT. The CDR3 spans 15 residues. The CDR3 DNA is TGTGCCAGCAGTGAAGGACAAGCTGGGGCCAACGTCCTGACTTTC. Translation gives CASSEGQAGANVLTF.

This clonotype was seen repeatedly, ten times or more. The CDR3 region is CASSLTGRGTPYEQYF. Here the CDR3 DNA reads TGTGCCAGCAGCTTAACGGGCAGGGGGACCCCCTACGAGCAGTACTTC. The genes are TRBV11-2 and TRBJ2-7; TRBD1 aligns across 7 bases. Germline V CDR1 and CDR2: SGHAT, FQNNGV. Germline trimming cut 2 bases from V and 2 bases from J; bases unmatched to any gene: 9. CDR3 length: 16 amino acids. Using reference TRBV11-2 and TRBJ2-7 for the parts outside the CDR3, the full variable domain is EAGVAQSPRYKIIEKRQSVAFWCNPISGHATLYWYQQILGQGPKLLIQFQNNGVVDDSQLPKDRFSAERLKGVDSTLKIQPAKLEDSAVYLCASSLTGRGTPYEQYFGPGTRLTVT.

The chain joins TRBV15 to TRBJ2-7; D is ambiguous. The V and J ends lost 0 bases and 3 bases respectively, with 3 bases between them. CDR1 is LNHNV, CDR2 YYDKDF, per germline (reference sequence). The CDR3 sequence is 12 residues long. CDR3 bases: TGTGCCACCAGCAGAGAGGGCTACGAGCAGTACTTC. Translation gives CATSREGYEQYF.

This clonotype appeared a few times. At one boundary the junction diverges from the germline segment, which might be a read error. This rearrangement joins TRBV28 to TRBJ1-3; 8 nucleotides align to TRBD1. The CDR3 length is 14 residues. Per germline, CDR1 MDHEN and CDR2 SYDVKM. The CDR3 sequence: CVSSFRGQGNTIYF. In DNA form, the CDR3 reads TGTGTCAGCAGTTTCAGGGGGCAGGGAAACACCATATATTTT.

This clonotype was recorded at least ten times. The rearrangement joins TRBV12-3 or TRBV12-4 to TRBJ2-7; 7 nucleotides agree with TRBD2. V shed 2 bases and J 2 bases; nucleotides not matched to a gene: 3. This CDR3 comprises 14 residues. The CDR3 here is CASSLMGRAYEQYF. CDR3 nucleotides: TGTGCCAGCAGTTTAATGGGGAGGGCCTACGAGCAGTACTTC.

A word on this clonotype: A junction end diverges from the germline sequence, so it may reflect a read error. The chain is built from TRBV5-1 and TRBJ2-2; D ambiguous. Germline V gene sequence: CDR1 SGHRS, CDR2 YFSETQ. The CDR3 loop spans 15 amino acids. The CDR3 loop reads CASSLRRPDTGELFF. The CDR3 nucleotides read TGTGCCAGCAGCTTAAGGCGACCCGACACCGGGGAGCTGTTTTTT.

At least ten counts were recorded for this clonotype. The chain recombines TRBV28 with TRBJ1-1; 7 bases match TRBD1. Germline CDR1 and CDR2: MDHEN and SYDVKM. This CDR3 has 14 residues. The V gene end was trimmed by 5 bases and the J gene end by 7 bases; junction bases not matched to a gene: 10. CDR3 in DNA: TGTGCCAGCAGTGCAGGGGGGGCGAGGGTTGAAGCTTTCTTT. It translates to CASSAGGARVEAFF.

This clonotype came up many times. The chain links TRBV5-1 to TRBJ2-2; TRBD1 might be the D (6 bases). CDR1 and CDR2 from the germline V gene are SGHRS and YFSETQ. The germline V and J ends were trimmed by 0 bases and 3 bases, with 9 bases remaining between them. This CDR3 is 15 amino acids long. This chain's CDR3 is CASSLGQADTGELFF. The DNA for the CDR3 is TGCGCCAGCAGCTTGGGACAGGCCGACACCGGGGAGCTGTTTTTT.

The chain is built from TRBV19 and TRBJ1-5, with D maybe TRBD1 (5 bases). V lost 3 bases, J lost 5 bases, and 14 bases lay in between. This CDR3 region has 15 residues. Germline V CDR1 and CDR2: LNHDA, SQIVND (reference sequence). The CDR3, as DNA: TGTGCCAGTAGTATCAAGAGGGACTCCTATCAGCCCCAGCATTTT. It specifies CASSIKRDSYQPQHF.